The 29 T cell receptor beta chains reported below all come from one sample, sequenced in a study of Graves' ophthalmopathy and Graves' hyperthyroidism. Amplified material comprised TCR beta CDR3 regions derived from RNA transcripts. The library came from an HTBI-primed first-round RT-PCR and a second-round multiplex PCR. TCRdb analysed the multiplex PCR reads with MiXCR anew, one entry per CDR3 protein. The table records hundreds of thousands of distinct CDR3 sequences, over 20% of them present only once. The sequenced sample was peripheral blood. The receptors were sampled from a woman younger than 30 with stable Graves' hyperthyroidism. Some clones in this sample may be carry-over from other donors' samples.

This sequence joins TRBV20-1 and TRBJ1-3, with D possibly matching TRBD1 (5 bases). The CDR3 totals 13 residues. Trimming removed 3 bases at V and 0 bases at J, with 6 bases between. Germline V gene sequence: CDR1 DFQATT, CDR2 SNEGSKA (reference sequence). CDR3 loop: CSARGGSGNTIYF. The DNA of the CDR3 is TGCAGTGCTAGGGGGGGCTCTGGAAACACCATATATTTT.

The chain has TRBV20-1 and TRBJ1-1; D may be TRBD1 (5 bases). V was clipped by 6 bases and J by 5 bases, with 16 bases between them. Germline V lookup: CDR1 DFQATT, CDR2 SNEGSKA (reference sequence). CDR3 length: 13 residues. The CDR3 region has the DNA TGCAGTGCCCCGGGGGGTGGCGTGACTGAAGCTTTCTTT. This gives the protein CSAPGGGVTEAFF.

This clonotype has at least ten counts. This chain connects TRBV14 to TRBJ1-1; 7 nucleotides line up with TRBD1. The V segment lost 5 bases and the J segment 5 bases; nucleotides outside the gene matches: 5. This CDR3 is built from 13 residues. Looked up from germline, CDR1 is SGHDN and CDR2 is FVKESK. Here the CDR3 DNA reads TGTGCCAGCAGCGGACAGGTCGGAACTGAAGCTTTCTTT. This translates into CASSGQVGTEAFF.

The chain has TRBV5-1 and TRBJ2-5; D is uncertain. Germline values: CDR1 SGHRS, CDR2 YFSETQ. This CDR3 contains 15 residues. Trimming cost V 5 bases and J 2 bases, with 16 bases left between them. The CDR3 is CASSSGFSTQETQYF. The CDR3 region has the DNA TGCGCCAGCAGTTCTGGGTTCAGCACACAAGAGACCCAGTACTTC.

The table lists this clonotype with a few counts. The gene calls are TRBV19 and TRBJ1-2, with 7 bases aligning to TRBD1. The CDR3 has 15 amino acids. The junction had 5 bases not matched to a gene; V was cut back by 0 bases and J by 4 bases. CDR1 is LNHDA, CDR2 SQIVND, per germline (reference sequence). The chain's CDR3 is CASSIDSTGSYGYTF. DNA for the CDR3: TGTGCCAGTAGTATAGACTCGACAGGGAGCTATGGCTACACCTTC.

Ten or more counts support this clonotype. The genes are TRBV6-1 and TRBJ2-7, with D perhaps TRBD1 (6 bases). V was pared by 0 bases and J by 5 bases, with 14 bases between. Germline V gene lookup returns CDR1 MNHNS and CDR2 SASEGT. This CDR3 comprises 15 residues. The CDR3 reads CASSEAAAGVNEQYF. The CDR3 nucleotides are TGTGCCAGCAGTGAAGCTGCCGCAGGGGTAAACGAGCAGTACTTC.

The gene calls are TRBV5-1 and TRBJ2-5; perhaps D is TRBD1 or TRBD2 (5 bases each). Germline-derived CDR1 and CDR2 are SGHRS and YFSETQ. V lost 2 bases and J 2 bases, leaving 16 bases between the germline ends. The CDR3 length is 16 residues. As DNA, the CDR3 is TGCGCCAGCAGCTTCGGTCCGGGGCGGAAACAAGAGACCCAGTACTTC. As protein: CASSFGPGRKQETQYF.

This clonotype was observed many times. The chain carries TRBV5-1 and TRBJ2-5; 10 nucleotides match TRBD2. The CDR3 spans 16 residues. V shed 3 bases and J 1 base; nucleotides not matched to a gene: 6. Germline CDR1 reads SGHRS; CDR2 reads YFSETQ. The CDR3 DNA is TGCGCCAGCAGCTCCAATAGCGGGGGGCGCCAAGAGACCCAGTACTTC. This encodes CASSSNSGGRQETQYF.

Ten or more counts support this clonotype. The V gene is TRBV5-1, the J gene TRBJ2-2; 7 bases align to TRBD2. Germline loops: CDR1 SGHRS, CDR2 YFSETQ. The CDR3 consists of 14 residues. J was trimmed by 6 bases and V by 4 bases; bases with no gene match: 6. CDR3 nucleotides: TGCGCCAGCAGCAAGGGAGGGCCGGCCGGGGAGCTGTTTTTT. It codes for CASSKGGPAGELFF.

This clonotype was seen ten or more times. This rearrangement joins TRBV19 to TRBJ2-4; 8 bases agree with TRBD1. V trimming: 10 bases; J trimming: 5 bases; junction bases outside the gene matches: 13. Germline lookup yields CDR1 LNHDA and CDR2 SQIVND (reference sequence). The CDR3 has 15 residues. The CDR3 region is CATNHPGGNENIQYF. The CDR3 DNA reads TGTGCCACCAACCACCCAGGGGGCAACGAAAACATTCAGTACTTC. Based on the CDR3 plus reference TRBV19 and TRBJ2-4, the full variable domain is DGGITQSPKYLFRKEGQNVTLSCEQNLNHDAMYWYRQDPGQGLRLIYYSQIVNDFQKGDIAEGYSVSREKKESFPLTVTSAQKNPTAFYLCATNHPGGNENIQYFGAGTRLSVL.

The V and J genes are TRBV20-1 and TRBJ1-5; D is possibly TRBD1 (6 bases). The germline V gene has CDR1 DFQATT and CDR2 SNEGSKA (reference sequence). This CDR3 comprises 13 residues. Deletions cut 3 bases from V and 4 bases from J, with 10 bases between. CDR3 loop: CSASRGGNQPQHF. The CDR3 coding sequence is TGCAGTGCTAGTAGGGGGGGAAATCAGCCCCAGCATTTT.

This clonotype has more than one count but fewer than ten. This rearrangement joins TRBV11-3 to TRBJ2-2; TRBD2 is a possible D gene (6 bases). This CDR3 is built from 19 residues. Germline values: CDR1 SGHNT, CDR2 YENEEA. Trimming removed 4 bases at V and 6 bases at J, with 27 bases between. CDR3 sequence: CASSSRVRVREEAAGELFF. CDR3 DNA: TGTGCCAGCAGCTCCAGGGTTCGAGTGAGGGAGGAAGCGGCCGGGGAGCTGTTTTTT.

This clonotype has at least ten counts. The chain recombines TRBV27 with TRBJ2-7; maybe TRBD1 (6 bases). Trimming removed 6 bases from V and 3 bases from J, with 15 bases in between. The CDR3 consists of 14 residues. Germline CDR1 MNHEY, CDR2 SMNVEV (reference sequence). CDR3 loop: CASSTGYKVYEQYF. The CDR3 DNA reads TGTGCCAGCAGCACAGGGTATAAGGTCTACGAGCAGTACTTC.

At least ten counts were recorded for this clonotype. The junction shows a germline mismatch at one end, possibly a read error. The chain uses TRBV5-1 and TRBJ1-1, with D perhaps TRBD1 (5 bases). The CDR3 covers 13 residues. From germline, CDR1 is SGHRS and CDR2 YFSETQ. The CDR3 nucleotides are TGTGCCAGCAGTTTGGGGGTGAACACTGAAGCTTTCTTT. It is translated as CASSLGVNTEAFF.

This clonotype was found many times. The rearrangement uses TRBV6-1 and TRBJ1-5, with D maybe TRBD1 (6 bases). V was pared by 9 bases and J by 4 bases, with 13 bases between. CDR1 and CDR2 (germline): MNHNS, SASEGT. This CDR3 comprises 13 residues. The CDR3 region has the DNA TGTGCCAGTGCGCAGGGGTGGAATCAGCCCCAGCATTTT. It yields the protein CASAQGWNQPQHF.

This chain joins TRBV27 and TRBJ2-7, with 7 nucleotides matching TRBD1. J lost 2 bases, V lost 7 bases, and 11 bases had no gene match. Germline lookup yields CDR1 MNHEY and CDR2 SMNVEV (reference sequence). This CDR3 contains 15 residues. The DNA for the CDR3 is TGTGCCAGCATAAGGACGACAGGGCGTCCCTACGAGCAGTACTTC. It encodes CASIRTTGRPYEQYF.

Many counts were recorded for this clonotype. This chain uses TRBV5-1 with TRBJ2-7; TRBD1 matches 9 bases. Per germline, CDR1 SGHRS and CDR2 YFSETQ. V gave up 5 bases and J gave up 3 bases; unmatched junction bases: 9. The CDR3 consists of 15 residues. In DNA form, the CDR3 reads TGCGCCAGCAGGGATGCGGGACAGGGCGACTACGAGCAGTACTTC. It yields the protein CASRDAGQGDYEQYF.

At least ten counts were recorded for this clonotype. The genes are TRBV20-1 and TRBJ2-7; D might be TRBD2 (6 bases). Germline loops: CDR1 DFQATT, CDR2 SNEGSKA (reference sequence). V was cut by 6 bases and J by 3 bases, with 18 bases left in between. This CDR3 spans 14 amino acids. The CDR3 here is CSAGHRDWNYEQYF. The DNA of the CDR3 is TGCAGTGCCGGACACCGGGACTGGAACTACGAGCAGTACTTC.

This clonotype was seen repeatedly, ten times or more. The CDR3 reads CASSYTPAGYEQYF. The DNA for the CDR3 is TGTGCCAGCAGTTACACCCCTGCTGGGTACGAGCAGTACTTC. This sequence joins TRBV6-5 and TRBJ2-7; D remains unclear. The V gene's germline CDR1 is MNHEY and CDR2 SVGAGI. V lost 2 bases, J lost 4 bases, and 12 bases lay in between. The CDR3 extends over 14 amino acids.

This clonotype occurred many times. The chain links TRBV9 to TRBJ1-1; TRBD1 is a possible D gene (5 bases). The V end was cut by 0 bases, the J end by 1 base, with 10 bases between. From germline, CDR1 is SGDLS and CDR2 YYNGEE. This CDR3 comprises 15 residues. CDR3 sequence: CASSVDLGGNTEAFF. DNA of the CDR3: TGTGCCAGCAGCGTAGATTTGGGGGGGAACACTGAAGCTTTCTTT.

This clonotype was recorded once. The chain is built from TRBV3-1 and TRBJ2-7; D uncertain. Germline V CDR1 and CDR2: LGHDT, YNNKEL (reference sequence). Trimming cost V 1 base and J 3 bases, with 7 bases left between them. The CDR3 runs to 13 residues. In nucleotides, the CDR3 is TGTGCCAGCAGCCAAGTACACATCTACGAGCAGTACTTC. This codes for CASSQVHIYEQYF.

This clonotype was counted between two and nine times. The chain combines TRBV6-2 or TRBV6-3 with TRBJ1-5; D remains ambiguous. The CDR3 has 14 residues. CDR1 and CDR2 from the germline V gene are MNHEY and SVGEGT. The V and J ends lost 3 bases and 5 bases respectively, with 11 bases between them. CDR3 sequence: CASSYRARDQPQHF. For the CDR3, the DNA is TGTGCCAGCAGTTATAGGGCTCGCGATCAGCCCCAGCATTTT.

This clonotype has more than one count but fewer than ten. V usage is TRBV20-1 and J usage is TRBJ2-7; D not certain. This CDR3 contains 12 residues. The V gene lost 5 bases and the J gene lost 4 bases, with 12 bases spanning the gap. Germline CDR1 and CDR2: DFQATT and SNEGSKA (reference sequence). CDR3 DNA sequence: TGCAGTGCTGCCTGGAATGGGTACGAGCAGTACTTC. Protein product: CSAAWNGYEQYF.

Ten or more counts support this clonotype. The chain has TRBV3-1 and TRBJ1-2; D is undetermined. The V gene lost 6 bases and the J gene lost 4 bases, with 6 bases spanning the gap. Per the germline V gene, CDR1 is LGHDT and CDR2 is YNNKEL (reference sequence). The CDR3 sequence is 11 residues long. The CDR3 is CASRSLYGYTF. For the CDR3, the DNA is TGTGCCAGCAGAAGTCTCTATGGCTACACCTTC.

The sample holds many counts of this clonotype. The chain carries TRBV12-3 or TRBV12-4 and TRBJ1-2, with 10 positions matching TRBD1. The CDR3 covers 15 residues. The V and J ends lost 4 bases and 5 bases, in that order; junction bases with no gene match: 7. CDR3 region: CASSSSGQGVYGYTF. DNA for the CDR3: TGTGCCAGCAGTTCCTCCGGACAGGGGGTGTATGGCTACACCTTC.

This clonotype was seen many times. V is TRBV6-1 and J is TRBJ1-6; D perhaps matches TRBD1 (5 bases). The V end was cut by 4 bases, the J end by 7 bases, with 14 bases between. Germline V gene data show CDR1 as MNHNS and CDR2 as SASEGT. This CDR3 has 15 residues. The CDR3 protein is CASSAPGGYNSPLHF. The CDR3 DNA sequence: TGTGCCAGCAGTGCCCCGGGGGGGTACAATTCACCCCTCCACTTT.

The gene calls are TRBV10-2 and TRBJ1-2; a possible D gene is TRBD1 (6 bases). The CDR3 length is 14 residues. Germline-derived CDR1 and CDR2 are WSHSY and SAAADI. Trimming cost V 2 bases and J 5 bases, with 12 bases left between them. CDR3 sequence (DNA): TGCGCCAGCAGTGAGATGGGGGCCTGGTATGGCTACACCTTC. The encoded protein is CASSEMGAWYGYTF.

In this sample, this clonotype turned up many times. This chain's CDR3 is CATSDPGRGSGELFF. CDR3 in DNA: TGTGCCACCAGTGATCCGGGCCGGGGAAGCGGGGAGCTGTTTTTT. The J gene is TRBJ2-2, the V gene TRBV24-1; perhaps TRBD2 as D (5 bases). In germline, CDR1 is KGHDR, CDR2 SFDVKD. Trimming took off 3 bases at V and 7 bases at J, with 14 bases between the two ends. The length of the CDR3 is 15 residues.

The chain combines TRBV10-3 with TRBJ1-2; the D is unclear. The CDR3 covers 14 residues. Germline assignment: CDR1 ENHRY and CDR2 SYGVKD. The V gene lost 4 bases and the J gene lost 5 bases, with 14 bases spanning the gap. CDR3 residues: CAISGVQSTYGYTF. The CDR3 DNA reads as TGTGCCATCAGTGGCGTCCAGAGCACGTATGGCTACACCTTC.